The T cell receptor (beta chain) under discussion was sequenced for a study of shared clonotypes between healthy human individuals. The CDR3 totals 15 residues. Using immunoSEQ multiplex PCR, the repertoire was profiled, and TCRdb retains in-frame clones only, with some absent. This sample has 950,000 to 1,100,000 clones, with about 75% found just once. General study results and limits: The study's rarefaction showed incomplete sorted-subset sequencing despite large depth.

This clone was picked up one time. Its antigen is undetermined. This rearrangement joins TRBV21-1 to TRBJ2-7; the table's D call, TRBD1, has no DNA check behind it. TRBV21-1 is tagged as a pseudogene. The source of this sequence is a man aged 18 to 29 in good health. Sequenced: memory CD4+ T cells sorted from blood. Subset here: CD45RA-negative fraction. The CDR3 loop reads CASSKGTKPRYEQYF. The DNA of the CDR3 is TGTGCCAGCAGCAAGGGGACAAAGCCTCGCTACGAGCAGTACTTC.